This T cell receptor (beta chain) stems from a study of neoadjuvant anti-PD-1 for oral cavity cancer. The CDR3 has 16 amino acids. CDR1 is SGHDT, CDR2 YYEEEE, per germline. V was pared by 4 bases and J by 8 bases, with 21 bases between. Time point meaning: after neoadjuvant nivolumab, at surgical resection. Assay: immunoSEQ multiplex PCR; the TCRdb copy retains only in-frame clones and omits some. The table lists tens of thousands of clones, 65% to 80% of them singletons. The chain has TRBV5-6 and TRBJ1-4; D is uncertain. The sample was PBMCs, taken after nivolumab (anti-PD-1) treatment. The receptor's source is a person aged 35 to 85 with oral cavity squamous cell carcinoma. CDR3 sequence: CASSLWSGLRREKLFF. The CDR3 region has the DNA TGTGCCAGCAGCCTCTGGTCGGGGTTGCGTCGGGAAAAACTGTTTTTT.